This T cell receptor (beta chain) comes out of a study of T cell responses to AZD1222 COVID-19 vaccine. General study results and limits: Donors skewed white British and female; clonal diversity was possibly underestimated.

Produced via immunoSEQ multiplex PCR; TCRdb's table is partial and in-frame only. The table lists 180,000 or so clones, just over 90% of them singletons. A remark on this clone: Its target is unknown.

The germline CDR1 and CDR2 sequences are SGHTA and FQGTGA. The CDR3 runs to 14 residues. Trimming cost V 8 bases and J 7 bases; bases outside gene matches: 9. The receptor comes from an adult who received the AZD1222 COVID-19 vaccine. The sample consisted of peripheral blood, taken 28 days after the second AZD1222 dose. The V and J genes are TRBV7-3 and TRBJ2-1; 9 nucleotides agree with TRBD2. The CDR3 DNA reads TGTGCCAGCGGGGGCGGGAGGGAGGAAAATGAGCAGTTCTTC. It encodes CASGGGREENEQFF.